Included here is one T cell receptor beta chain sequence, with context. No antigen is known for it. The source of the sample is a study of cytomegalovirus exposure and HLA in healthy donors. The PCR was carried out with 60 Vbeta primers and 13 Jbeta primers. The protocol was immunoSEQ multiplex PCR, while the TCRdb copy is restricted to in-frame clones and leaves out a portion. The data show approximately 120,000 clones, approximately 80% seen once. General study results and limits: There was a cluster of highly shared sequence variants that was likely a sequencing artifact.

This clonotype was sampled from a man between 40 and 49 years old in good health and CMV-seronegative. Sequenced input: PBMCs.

CDR3 in DNA: TGTGCCAGCAGCCTACTTTTGGAGACCTCCTATAATTCACCCCTCCACTTT. Its translation: CASSLLLETSYNSPLHF. This chain uses TRBV21-1 with TRBJ1-6. TRBV21-1 is described as a pseudogene. The CDR3 loop spans 17 amino acids.